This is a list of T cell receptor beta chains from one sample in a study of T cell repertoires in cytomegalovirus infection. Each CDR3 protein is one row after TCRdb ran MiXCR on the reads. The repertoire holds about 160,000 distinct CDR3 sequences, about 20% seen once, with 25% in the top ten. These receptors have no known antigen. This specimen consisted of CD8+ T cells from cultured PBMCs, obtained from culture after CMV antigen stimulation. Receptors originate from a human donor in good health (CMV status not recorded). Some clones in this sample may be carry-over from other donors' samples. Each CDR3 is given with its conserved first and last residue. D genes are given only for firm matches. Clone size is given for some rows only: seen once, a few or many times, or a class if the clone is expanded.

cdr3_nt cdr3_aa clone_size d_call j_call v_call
TGTGCCAGCAGCTCGCCCCCGGACCGCTACACTGAAGCTTTCTTT CASSSPPDRYTEAFF many - TRBJ1-1 TRBV7-2
TGTGCCAGCAGTGAACCCAGGGCCGCTCAGCCCCAGCATTTT CASSEPRAAQPQHF - - TRBJ1-5 TRBV6-1
TGTGCCAGCAGTTCCGGGACAATAATAGTGAACACTGAAGCTTTCTTT CASSSGTIIVNTEAFF - - TRBJ1-1 TRBV14
TGTGCCAGCTATAGCGGGGGCGGCACAGATACGCAGTATTTT CASYSGGGTDTQYF few TRBD2 TRBJ2-3 TRBV7-8
TGTGCCAGCAGTTGGACAGGGGTTGACTGGGAGCTGTTTTTT CASSWTGVDWELFF - TRBD1 TRBJ2-2 TRBV27
TGTGCCAGCAGCGGGTCCGGGACCGTTATCTCTGGGGCCAACGTCCTGACTTTC CASSGSGTVISGANVLTF - - TRBJ2-6 TRBV7-6
TGTGCCAGCAGTTTCTTAGGAGAGACCCAGTACTTC CASSFLGETQYF - - TRBJ2-5 TRBV7-6
TGTGCCAGCAGCGCCCCCTTGGGGATCGGGGATTCACCCCTCCACTTT CASSAPLGIGDSPLHF - - TRBJ1-6 TRBV7-4
TGTGCCAGCAGAAAAGCGGGGGAGAACACTGAAGCTTTCTTT CASRKAGENTEAFF - - TRBJ1-1 TRBV6-6
TGTGCCAGCAGTTTAGCCGGCTCAGTCCAAGAGACCCAGTACTTC CASSLAGSVQETQYF few - TRBJ2-5 TRBV7-2
TGTGCCAGCGCCAGGGGGGGTAATTCACCCCTCCACTTT CASARGGNSPLHF - TRBD1 TRBJ1-6 TRBV7-8
TGTGCCAGCATCCCGGGCGGGGCGAGGAACACTGAAGCTTTCTTT CASIPGGARNTEAFF few - TRBJ1-1 TRBV28
TGTGCCAGCAGTCCCGGGGACAGTTATTTAAACTATGGCTACACCTTC CASSPGDSYLNYGYTF - TRBD1 TRBJ1-2 TRBV4-1
TGCGCCAGCAGTTCCGGGCCCTCAGTAGGTCAGCCCCAGCATTTT CASSSGPSVGQPQHF - - TRBJ1-5 TRBV4-1
TGTGCCAGCAACACTGTCCCTGGACAGGGGCCCTACGAGCAGTACTTC CASNTVPGQGPYEQYF - TRBD1 TRBJ2-7 TRBV7-2
TGTGCCATCAGTGAGAGGGGTGGTAATTCACCCCTCCACTTT CAISERGGNSPLHF - - TRBJ1-6 TRBV10-3
TGTGCCAGCAGCTTAGAAAACAGTCGTTTTTGGACGAACACTGAAGCTTTCTTT CASSLENSRFWTNTEAFF - - TRBJ1-1 TRBV7-2
TGTGCCAGCAGTCTGGGGACACCTATTTATGGCTACACCTTC CASSLGTPIYGYTF - - TRBJ1-2 TRBV27
TGTGCCAGCAGTCCCGAGGGCTTCTCCTACAATGAGCAGTTCTTC CASSPEGFSYNEQFF once - TRBJ2-1 TRBV6-1
TGTGCCAGCAGCCCAATTGGGGGCCTTAATGAAAAACTGTTTTTT CASSPIGGLNEKLFF - - TRBJ1-4 TRBV7-2
TGTGCCAGCAGAGGGGAGCCCGGACAGCCTCACTACGAGCAGTACTTC CASRGEPGQPHYEQYF few - TRBJ2-7 TRBV6-2/TRBV6-3
TGTGCCAGCAGTTCCGGGACTAGCCCCTACAATGAGCAGTTCTTC CASSSGTSPYNEQFF - TRBD2 TRBJ2-1 TRBV12-3/TRBV12-4
TGTGCCAGCAGTGGAGGGGACGGATACAATGAGCAGTTCTTC CASSGGDGYNEQFF few - TRBJ2-1 TRBV6-4
TGTGCCAGCAGCTTAAGCCGATTAAACACAGATACGCAGTATTTT CASSLSRLNTDTQYF few - TRBJ2-3 TRBV7-2
TGTGCCAGCAGCGTGACAGGGGGCGAAGCCAATCAGCCCCAGCATTTT CASSVTGGEANQPQHF - TRBD1 TRBJ1-5 TRBV7-2
TGTGCCAGCGGGACAGCCCTACTCTGGGAGCAGTACTTC CASGTALLWEQYF few TRBD1 TRBJ2-7 TRBV14
TGTGCCAGCAGTCCCCGGACTAGCGGGTTTTTCACAGATACGCAGTATTTT CASSPRTSGFFTDTQYF - TRBD2 TRBJ2-3 TRBV2
TGTGCCAGCAGTAGCGCGCCGGGACAGGGCCTCCCTGGCTACACCTTC CASSSAPGQGLPGYTF - TRBD1 TRBJ1-2 TRBV6-5
TGTGCCAGCAGCTTAGCGTGGGCGGATTCCTACGAGCAGTACTTC CASSLAWADSYEQYF - - TRBJ2-7 TRBV7-2
TGTGCCAGCTCACCACCGAGGCGGACAGGGGGCTGGGAGCAGTACTTC CASSPPRRTGGWEQYF - TRBD1 TRBJ2-7 TRBV18
TGTGCCAGCGGTAGGGAGGGGGAAGGTAGCAATCAGCCCCAGCATTTT CASGREGEGSNQPQHF - - TRBJ1-5 TRBV12-3/TRBV12-4
TGTGCCAGCAGCCCCTTACGAGGCCAGGGCCTCAATCAGCCCCAGCATTTT CASSPLRGQGLNQPQHF few - TRBJ1-5 TRBV7-2
TGTGCCAGCAGCCCGTCGGACTCAAGGGATGAGCAGTTCTTC CASSPSDSRDEQFF many - TRBJ2-1 TRBV7-9
TGTGCCAGCAGCCCCGGGACGGATAGCTACGAGCAGTACTTC CASSPGTDSYEQYF few - TRBJ2-7 TRBV7-6
TGTGCCAGTAGTATAGCCAGGCTGGTACATGGCTACACCTTC CASSIARLVHGYTF - - TRBJ1-2 TRBV19
TGCAGTGCTAGATCTAGCGGGGGGAGGTCCGGGGAGCTGTTTTTT CSARSSGGRSGELFF - TRBD2 TRBJ2-2 TRBV20-1
TGTGCCAGCAGCCAAGCCGGGCCCCTGAACACTGAAGCTTTCTTT CASSQAGPLNTEAFF few - TRBJ1-1 TRBV7-2
TGTGCCACCAGTGATCTTGGAGCACCCCACCCCCATACGCAGTATTTT CATSDLGAPHPHTQYF - - TRBJ2-3 TRBV24-1
TGTGCCAGCAGCTTCCGGGACAGGGAGCAGTACTTC CASSFRDREQYF few TRBD1 TRBJ2-7 TRBV7-2
TGTGCCAGCAGCTCCTACTCCCCGGGCAGGACCTACGAGCAGTACTTC CASSSYSPGRTYEQYF - - TRBJ2-7 TRBV11-2
TGTGCCAGCAGTTTATCGCCAGGAACCCAAGAGACCCAGTACTTC CASSLSPGTQETQYF few - TRBJ2-5 TRBV27
TGTGCCAGCAGCTCCGGGACCCTATATTACGAGCAGTACTTC CASSSGTLYYEQYF few - TRBJ2-7 TRBV7-2
TGTGCCAGCAGCGGCCTCGGGGCAGACACTGAAGCTTTCTTT CASSGLGADTEAFF few - TRBJ1-1 TRBV7-8
TGTGCCAGCAGTTACTTCGTGACTGAGGTTAATGAAAAACTGTTTTTT CASSYFVTEVNEKLFF - - TRBJ1-4 TRBV6-5
TGTGCCAGCAGTGATCGGGGGGGAGAAAAACTGTTTTTT CASSDRGGEKLFF few - TRBJ1-4 TRBV2
TGTGCCAGCAGCCCGGACAGAAGTTCAACTAATGAAAAACTGTTTTTT CASSPDRSSTNEKLFF few - TRBJ1-4 TRBV7-6
TGTGCCAGCAGTTACTCGCCCGGACCGGTTGATGAAAAACTGTTTTTT CASSYSPGPVDEKLFF - - TRBJ1-4 TRBV6-2/TRBV6-3
TGTGCCAGCAGCTTAGGGTGGCTCAGGAGCTCCTACAATGAGCAGTTCTTC CASSLGWLRSSYNEQFF - - TRBJ2-1 TRBV11-3
TGTGCCAGCAGTTTAAGCGCCAGGACGAACACTGAAGCTTTCTTT CASSLSARTNTEAFF once - TRBJ1-1 TRBV27